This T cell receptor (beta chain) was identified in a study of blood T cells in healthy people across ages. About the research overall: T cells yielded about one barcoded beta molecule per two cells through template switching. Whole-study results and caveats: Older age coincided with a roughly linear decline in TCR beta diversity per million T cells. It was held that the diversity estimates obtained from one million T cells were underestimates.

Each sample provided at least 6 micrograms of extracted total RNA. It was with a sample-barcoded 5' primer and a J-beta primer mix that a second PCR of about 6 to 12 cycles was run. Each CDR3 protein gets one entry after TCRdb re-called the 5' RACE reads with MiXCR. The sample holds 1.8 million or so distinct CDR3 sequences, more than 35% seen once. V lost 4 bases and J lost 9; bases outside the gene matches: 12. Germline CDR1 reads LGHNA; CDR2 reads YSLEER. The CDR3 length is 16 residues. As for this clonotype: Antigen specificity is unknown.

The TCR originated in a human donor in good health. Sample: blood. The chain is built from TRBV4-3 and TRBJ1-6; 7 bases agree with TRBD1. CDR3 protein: CASSPLRQGFFSPLHF. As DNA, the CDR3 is TGCGCCAGCAGCCCCCTACGACAGGGATTTTTTTCACCCCTCCACTTT.